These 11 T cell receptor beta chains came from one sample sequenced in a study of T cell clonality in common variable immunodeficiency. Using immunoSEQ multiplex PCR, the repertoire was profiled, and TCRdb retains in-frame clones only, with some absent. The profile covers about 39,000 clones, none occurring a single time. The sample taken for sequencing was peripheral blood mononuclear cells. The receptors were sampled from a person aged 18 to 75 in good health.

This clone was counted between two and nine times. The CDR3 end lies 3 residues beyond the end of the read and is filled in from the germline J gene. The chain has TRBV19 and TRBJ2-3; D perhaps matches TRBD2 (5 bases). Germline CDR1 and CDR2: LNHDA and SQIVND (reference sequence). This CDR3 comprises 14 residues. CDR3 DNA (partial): TGTGCCAGTAGTTCCTGGACTGGCCAAGAGACG. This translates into CASSSWTGQET. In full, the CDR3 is CASSSWTGQETQYF.

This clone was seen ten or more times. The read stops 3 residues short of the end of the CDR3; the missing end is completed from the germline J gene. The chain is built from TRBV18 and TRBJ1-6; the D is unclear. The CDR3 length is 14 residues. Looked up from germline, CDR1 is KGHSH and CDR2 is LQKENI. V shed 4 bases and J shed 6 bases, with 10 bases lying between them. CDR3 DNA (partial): TGTGCCAGCTCACGTAAGGCCAGTAATTCACCC. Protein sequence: CASSRKASNSP. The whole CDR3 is CASSRKASNSPLHF.

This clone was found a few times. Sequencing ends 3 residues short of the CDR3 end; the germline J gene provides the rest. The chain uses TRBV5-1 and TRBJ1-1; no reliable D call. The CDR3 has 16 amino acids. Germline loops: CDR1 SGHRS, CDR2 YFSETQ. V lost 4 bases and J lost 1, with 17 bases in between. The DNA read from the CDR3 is TGCGCCAGCAGCGATTATCGTGATTCAGGGAACACTGAA. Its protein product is CASSDYRDSGNTE. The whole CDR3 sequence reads CASSDYRDSGNTEAFF.

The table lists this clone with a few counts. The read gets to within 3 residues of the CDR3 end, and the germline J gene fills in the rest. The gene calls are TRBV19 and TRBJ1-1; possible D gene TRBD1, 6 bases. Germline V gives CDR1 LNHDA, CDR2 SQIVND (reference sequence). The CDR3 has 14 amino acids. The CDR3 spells CASSIESRGGGAFF. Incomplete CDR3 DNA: TGTGCCAGTAGTATAGAGTCCAGGGGAGGCGGC.

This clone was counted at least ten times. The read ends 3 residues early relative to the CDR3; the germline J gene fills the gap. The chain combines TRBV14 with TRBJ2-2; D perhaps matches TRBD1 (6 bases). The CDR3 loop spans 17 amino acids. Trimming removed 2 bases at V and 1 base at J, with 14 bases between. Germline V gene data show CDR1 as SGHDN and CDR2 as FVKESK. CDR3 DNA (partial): TGTGCCAGCAGCCAATGGGGGCTTTTGGGGAACACCGGGGAG. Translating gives CASSQWGLLGNTGE. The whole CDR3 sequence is CASSQWGLLGNTGELFF.

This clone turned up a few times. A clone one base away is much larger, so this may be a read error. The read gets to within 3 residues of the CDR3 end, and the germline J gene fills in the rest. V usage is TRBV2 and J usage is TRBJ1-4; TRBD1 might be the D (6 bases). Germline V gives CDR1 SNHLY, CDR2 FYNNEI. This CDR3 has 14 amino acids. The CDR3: CASSDRQALLTLFF. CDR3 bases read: TGTGCCAGCAGTGATCGACAGGCCTTACTCACA. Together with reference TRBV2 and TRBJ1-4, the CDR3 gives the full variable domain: EPEVTQTPSHQVTQMGQEVILRCVPISNHLYFYWYRQILGQKVEFLVSFYNNEISEKSEIFDDQFSVERPDGSNFTLKIRSTKLEDSAMYFCASSDRQALLTLFFGSGTQLSVL.

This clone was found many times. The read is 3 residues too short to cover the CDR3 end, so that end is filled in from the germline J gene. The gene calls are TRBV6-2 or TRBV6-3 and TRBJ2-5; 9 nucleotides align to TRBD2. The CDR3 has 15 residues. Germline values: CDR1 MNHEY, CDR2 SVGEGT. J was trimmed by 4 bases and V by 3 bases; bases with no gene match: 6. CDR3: CASSYIAGAPETQYF. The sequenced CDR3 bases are TGTGCCAGCAGTTATATAGCGGGAGCACCAGAGACC.

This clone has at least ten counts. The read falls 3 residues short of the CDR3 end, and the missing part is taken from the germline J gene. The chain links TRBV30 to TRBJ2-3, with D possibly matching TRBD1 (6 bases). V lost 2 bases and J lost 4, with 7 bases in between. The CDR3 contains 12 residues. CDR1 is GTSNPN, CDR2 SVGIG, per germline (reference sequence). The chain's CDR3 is CAWSRTADTQYF. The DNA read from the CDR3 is TGTGCCTGGAGTAGGACAGCAGATACG.

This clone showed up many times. The CDR3 sequence: CASSLVGRNTEAFF. The CDR3 DNA, read in part, is TGCGCCAGCAGCTTGGTTGGCAGGAACACTGAA. The rearrangement joins TRBV5-1 to TRBJ1-1, with D hard to call. The CDR3 goes on 3 residues after the read ends, and that part is filled in from the germline J gene. This CDR3 has 14 amino acids. Germline V CDR1 and CDR2: SGHRS, YFSETQ. V dropped 0 bases and J dropped 1 base, with 7 bases sitting between them.

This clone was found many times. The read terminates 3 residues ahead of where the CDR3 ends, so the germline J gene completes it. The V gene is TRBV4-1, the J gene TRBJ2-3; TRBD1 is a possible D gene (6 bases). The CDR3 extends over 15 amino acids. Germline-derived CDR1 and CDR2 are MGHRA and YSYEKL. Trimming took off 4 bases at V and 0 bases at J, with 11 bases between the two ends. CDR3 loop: CASSPPGQSTDTQYF. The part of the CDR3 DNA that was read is TGCGCCAGCAGCCCACCGGGACAAAGCACAGATACG.

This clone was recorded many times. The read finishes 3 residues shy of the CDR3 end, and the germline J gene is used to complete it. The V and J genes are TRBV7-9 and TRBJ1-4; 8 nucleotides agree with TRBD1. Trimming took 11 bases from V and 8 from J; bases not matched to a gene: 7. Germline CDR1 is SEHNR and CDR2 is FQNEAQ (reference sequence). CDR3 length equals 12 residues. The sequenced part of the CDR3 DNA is TGTGCCGGACAGGGATTGCGGGAAAAA. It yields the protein CAGQGLREK. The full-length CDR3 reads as CAGQGLREKLFF.